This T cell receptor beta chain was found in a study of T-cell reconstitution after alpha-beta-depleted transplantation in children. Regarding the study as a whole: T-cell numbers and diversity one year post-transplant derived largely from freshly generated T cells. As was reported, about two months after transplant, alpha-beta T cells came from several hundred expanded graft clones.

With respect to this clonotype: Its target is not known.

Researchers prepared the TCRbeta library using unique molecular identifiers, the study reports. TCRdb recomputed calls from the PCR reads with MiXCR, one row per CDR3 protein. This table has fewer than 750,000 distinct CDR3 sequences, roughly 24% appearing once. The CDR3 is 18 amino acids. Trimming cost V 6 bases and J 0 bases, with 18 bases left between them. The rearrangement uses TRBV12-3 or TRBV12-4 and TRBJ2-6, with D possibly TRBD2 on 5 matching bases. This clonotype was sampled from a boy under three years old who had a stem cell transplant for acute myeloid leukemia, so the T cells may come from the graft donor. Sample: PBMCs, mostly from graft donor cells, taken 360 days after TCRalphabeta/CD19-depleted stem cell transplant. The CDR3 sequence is CASREEDWAYSGANVLTF. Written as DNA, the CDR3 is TGTGCCAGCAGGGAGGAAGACTGGGCCTACTCTGGGGCCAACGTCCTGACTTTC.